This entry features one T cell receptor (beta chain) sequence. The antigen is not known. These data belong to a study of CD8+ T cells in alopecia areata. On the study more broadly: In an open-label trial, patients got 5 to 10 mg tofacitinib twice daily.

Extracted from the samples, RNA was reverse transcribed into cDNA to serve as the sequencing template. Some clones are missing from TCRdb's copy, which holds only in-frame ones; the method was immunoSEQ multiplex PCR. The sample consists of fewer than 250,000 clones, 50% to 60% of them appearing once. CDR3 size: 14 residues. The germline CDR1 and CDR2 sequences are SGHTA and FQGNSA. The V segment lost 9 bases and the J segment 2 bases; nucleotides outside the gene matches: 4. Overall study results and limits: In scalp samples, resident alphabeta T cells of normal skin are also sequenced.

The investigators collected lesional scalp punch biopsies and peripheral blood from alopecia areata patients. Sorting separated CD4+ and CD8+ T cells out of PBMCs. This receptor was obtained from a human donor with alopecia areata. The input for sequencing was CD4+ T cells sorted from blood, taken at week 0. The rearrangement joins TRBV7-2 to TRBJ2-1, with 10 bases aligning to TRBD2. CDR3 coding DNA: TGTGCCAGTACTGGACTAGCGGCCTACAATGAGCAGTTCTTC. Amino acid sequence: CASTGLAAYNEQFF.